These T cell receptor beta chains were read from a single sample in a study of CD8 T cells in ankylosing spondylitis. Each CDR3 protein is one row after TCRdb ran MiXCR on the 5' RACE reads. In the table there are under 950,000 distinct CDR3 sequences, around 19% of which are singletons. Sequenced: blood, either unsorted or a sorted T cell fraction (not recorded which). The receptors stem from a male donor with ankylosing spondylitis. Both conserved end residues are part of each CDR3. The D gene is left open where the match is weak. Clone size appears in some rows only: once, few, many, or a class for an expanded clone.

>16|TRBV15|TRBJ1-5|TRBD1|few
TGTGCCACCAGCCGACTTCTGGACAGGAAGAATCAGCCCCAGCATTTT
CATSRLLDRKNQPQHF
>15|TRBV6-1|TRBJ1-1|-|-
TGTGCCAGCAGCCGATCGGACATCGGCGGCGCTGAAGCTTTCTTT
CASSRSDIGGAEAFF
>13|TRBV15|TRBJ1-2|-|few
TGTGCCACCAGCAGAGATGAACTCTATGGCTACACCTTC
CATSRDELYGYTF
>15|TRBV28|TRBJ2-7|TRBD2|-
TGTGCCAGCAGTGCGGGACTAGCGGCACCCTACGAGCAGTACTTC
CASSAGLAAPYEQYF
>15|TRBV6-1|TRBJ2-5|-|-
TGTGCCAGCAGCCAAGACAGTGACTCAGGGGAGACCCAGTACTTC
CASSQDSDSGETQYF
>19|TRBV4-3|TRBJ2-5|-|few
TGCGCCAGCAGCCGGATTCTCCCCGGGGCTAGCGTAATCCAAGAGACCCAGTACTTC
CASSRILPGASVIQETQYF
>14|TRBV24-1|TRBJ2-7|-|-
TGTGCCACCAGTGAAAGTACAGGACGGTACGAGCAGTACTTC
CATSESTGRYEQYF
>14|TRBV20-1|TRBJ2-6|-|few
TGCAGTGCTAGAGGTTTCGGGCGGGCCAACGTCCTGACTTTC
CSARGFGRANVLTF
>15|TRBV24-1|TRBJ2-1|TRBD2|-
TGTGCCACCAGTAGACTAGCCGGGCTACGCGATGAGCAGTTCTTC
CATSRLAGLRDEQFF
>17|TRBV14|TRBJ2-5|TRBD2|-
TGTGCCAGCAGCCCCGATTTCAGGCGGGGGTACCAAGAGACCCAGTACTTC
CASSPDFRRGYQETQYF
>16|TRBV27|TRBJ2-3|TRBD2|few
TGTGCCAGCAGTTTTCGCGGGCTAGCGGGTCTAGATACGCAGTATTTT
CASSFRGLAGLDTQYF
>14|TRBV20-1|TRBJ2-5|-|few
TGCAGTGCAGAGGGGGGGACTATTCAAGAGACCCAGTACTTC
CSAEGGTIQETQYF
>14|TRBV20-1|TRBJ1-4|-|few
TGCAGTGCTAGAAGGGACATAAACGTAGAAAAACTGTTTTTT
CSARRDINVEKLFF
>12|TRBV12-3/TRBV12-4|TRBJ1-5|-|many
TGTGCCAGCAGCGCAACCCCGGGACCCCAGCATTTT
CASSATPGPQHF
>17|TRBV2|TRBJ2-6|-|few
TGTGCCTACACGGTGGCTAGCACTTTTTCCGGGGCCAACGTCCTGACTTTC
CAYTVASTFSGANVLTF
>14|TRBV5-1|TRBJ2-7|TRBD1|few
TGCGCCAGCAGTAGCCCGGGACAGGGTCGCGAGCAGTACTTC
CASSSPGQGREQYF
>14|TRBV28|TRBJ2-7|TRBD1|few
TGTGCCAGCAGCACCGGGACAGGGTTCGACGAGCAGTACTTC
CASSTGTGFDEQYF
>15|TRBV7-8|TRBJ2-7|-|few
TGTGCCAGCAGCCCCCAGGCTGCTATGAACTACGAGCAGTACTTC
CASSPQAAMNYEQYF
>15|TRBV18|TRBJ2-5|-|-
TGTGCCAGCTCACCCAACGGACTTAACCAAGAGACCCAGTACTTC
CASSPNGLNQETQYF
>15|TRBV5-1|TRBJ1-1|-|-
TGCGCCAGCAGCTGGGACCTAGAGCTCAACACTGAAGCTTTCTTT
CASSWDLELNTEAFF
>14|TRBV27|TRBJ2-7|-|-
TGTGCCAGCAGTCTGCAATCAAGACAAGTTAGGCAGTACTTC
CASSLQSRQVRQYF
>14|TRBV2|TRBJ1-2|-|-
TGTGCCAGCAGTGAAGCGCTCGGCAGAAAAGGAGACACCTTC
CASSEALGRKGDTF
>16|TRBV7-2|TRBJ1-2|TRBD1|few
TGTGCCACCGATCCCAGAAACAGGGGGCAGGGCTATGGCTACACCTTC
CATDPRNRGQGYGYTF
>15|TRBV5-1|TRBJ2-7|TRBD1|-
TGCGCCAGCAGCTTGGGGGACAGGGCCTCAAACGAGCAGTACTTC
CASSLGDRASNEQYF
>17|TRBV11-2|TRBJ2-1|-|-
TGTGCCAGCAGCTTAGTGGTGACAGCTAGCTCCTACAATGAGCAGTTCTTC
CASSLVVTASSYNEQFF
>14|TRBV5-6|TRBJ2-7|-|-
TGTGCCAGCAGCTATGCTGACAGCAGGCACTTTCTGTACTTC
CASSYADSRHFLYF
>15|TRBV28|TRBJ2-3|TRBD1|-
TGTGCCACCCACAGGGGGCGGTTTAGCACAGATACGCAGTATTTT
CATHRGRFSTDTQYF
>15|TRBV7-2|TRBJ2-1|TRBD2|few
TGTGCCAGCAGCTTAGTGGCTAGCGGGAGGCTTGAGCAGTTCTTC
CASSLVASGRLEQFF
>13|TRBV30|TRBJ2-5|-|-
TGTGCCTGGAGTTTGGACATCCAAGAGACCCAGTACTTC
CAWSLDIQETQYF
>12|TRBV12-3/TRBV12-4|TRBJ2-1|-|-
TGTGCCAGCAGTATTCAGGGTAGAGAGCAGTTCTTC
CASSIQGREQFF
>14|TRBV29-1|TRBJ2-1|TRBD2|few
TGCAGCGTAACCGGGACTAGCGTTTTCAATGAGCAGTTCTTC
CSVTGTSVFNEQFF
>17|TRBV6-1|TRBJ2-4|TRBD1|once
TGTGCCAGCAGTGAAAATCGACAGGGGGCGGCCAAAAACATTCAGTACTTC
CASSENRQGAAKNIQYF
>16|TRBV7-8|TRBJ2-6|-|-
TGTGCCAGCAGCTTAGGAGGGTCTTACGGGGCCAACGTCCTGACTTTC
CASSLGGSYGANVLTF
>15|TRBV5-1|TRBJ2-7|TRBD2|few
TGCGCCAGCAGCTTGGTTGGGACTAGCTCCCACGAGCAGTACTTC
CASSLVGTSSHEQYF
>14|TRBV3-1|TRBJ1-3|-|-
TGTGCCAGCAGCCAAGACTGGGAGCTAAACACCATAAATTTT
CASSQDWELNTINF
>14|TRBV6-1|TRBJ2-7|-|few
TGTGCCAGCAGCAGGGTCCTTGGGACCTACGAGCAGTACTTC
CASSRVLGTYEQYF
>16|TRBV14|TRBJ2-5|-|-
TGTGCCAGCAGCCAAGCAAGGGGCGACCCCCAAGAGACCCAGTACTTC
CASSQARGDPQETQYF
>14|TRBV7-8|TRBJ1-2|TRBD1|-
TGTGCCAGCAGCCTAAAGAGGGGGCCTAGTGGCTACACCTTC
CASSLKRGPSGYTF
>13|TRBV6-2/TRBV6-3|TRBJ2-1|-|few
TGTGCCAGCAGCTTCCGGACTGAGGGTGAGCAGTTCTTC
CASSFRTEGEQFF